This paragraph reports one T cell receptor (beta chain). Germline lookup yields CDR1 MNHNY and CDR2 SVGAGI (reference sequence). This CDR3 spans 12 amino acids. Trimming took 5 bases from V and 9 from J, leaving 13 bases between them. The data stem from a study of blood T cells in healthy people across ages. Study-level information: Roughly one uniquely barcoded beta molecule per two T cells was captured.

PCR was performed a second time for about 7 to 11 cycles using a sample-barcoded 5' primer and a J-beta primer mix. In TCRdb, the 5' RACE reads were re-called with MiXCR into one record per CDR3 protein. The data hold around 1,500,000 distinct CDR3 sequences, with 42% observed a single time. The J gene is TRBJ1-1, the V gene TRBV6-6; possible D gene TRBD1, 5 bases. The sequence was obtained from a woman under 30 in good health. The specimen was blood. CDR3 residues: CASSPDSLKAFF. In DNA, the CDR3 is TGTGCCAGCAGTCCCGACAGCCTGAAAGCTTTCTTT.